This T cell receptor beta chain emerged from a study of cytomegalovirus exposure and HLA in healthy donors. The germline V gene encodes CDR1 SGHRS and CDR2 YFSETQ. The CDR3 runs to 14 residues. Germline trimming cut 2 bases from V and 3 bases from J; bases unmatched to any gene: 5. PCR used 60 Vbeta primers and 13 Jbeta primers. Sequencing was performed with immunoSEQ multiplex PCR; in TCRdb, only in-frame clones are kept and a portion is missing. Among under 150,000 clones listed, over 60% were seen once. This chain connects TRBV5-1 to TRBJ2-7, with 7 bases fitting TRBD2. The source of this sequence is a woman aged 40-49 years in good health and CMV-seronegative. Source material: PBMCs. The CDR3 DNA follows: TGCGCCAGCAGCTTCGGGGGGACCGTCTACGAGCAGTACTTC. It yields the protein CASSFGGTVYEQYF.